Sequencing of this TCR beta chain was carried out in a study of cytotoxic CD8 clonotypes in ibrutinib-treated CLL. The table came from immunoSEQ multiplex PCR; TCRdb's copy has only in-frame clones and leaves some out. Here the sample spans some 300,000 clones, around four fifths being singletons. Germline CDR1 and CDR2: LNHNV and YYDKDF (reference sequence). The CDR3 covers 13 residues. Deletions cut 1 base from V and 1 base from J, with 4 bases between. The sample was PBMCs, taken before ibrutinib treatment. The chain uses TRBV15 and TRBJ1-1; D uncertain. This TCR came from a human donor with chronic lymphocytic leukemia. Here the CDR3 reads CATSRARNTEAFF. DNA of the CDR3: TGTGCCACCAGCAGAGCCCGGAACACTGAAGCTTTCTTT.